This TCR beta chain is from a study of beta chain features in type 1 diabetes. Study findings and constraints: The study found moderately but significantly shorter TCRB CDR3s in all four CD4+ subsets of Type 1 diabetes patients.

The table lists this clone with a few counts. The antigen remains unidentified. Other DNA sequences in the same sample also yield this CDR3. The study reverse transcribed the entire isolated RNA, so it sequenced expressed TCRB transcripts. The protocol was immunoSEQ multiplex PCR, while the TCRdb copy is restricted to in-frame clones and leaves out a portion. The repertoire has 150,000 to 200,000 clones, 6.5% to 8.5% of them found once; the top ten carry 0.5%. Trimming stripped 3 bases from V and 4 bases from J, with 7 bases between. The CDR3 covers 11 residues. Germline-derived CDR1 and CDR2 are DFQATT and SNEGSKA (reference sequence).

The receptor was isolated from a man between 18 and 29 years old with type 1 diabetes. The chain links TRBV20-1 to TRBJ2-7; maybe TRBD1 (6 bases). Sequenced sample: central memory CD4+ T cells from blood. CDR3 loop: CSASQGYEQYF. In DNA, the CDR3 is TGCAGTGCTAGTCAGGGGTACGAGCAGTACTTC.